One and the same sample provided the 14 T cell receptor beta chains below, sequenced in a study of cytomegalovirus exposure and HLA in healthy donors. Vbeta (60) and Jbeta (13) primers were used in the PCR. Using immunoSEQ multiplex PCR, the repertoire was profiled, and TCRdb retains in-frame clones only, with some absent. The repertoire holds 100,000 or so clones, 70% to 80% seen once, with around 2.1% in the top ten. The sample was PBMCs. The receptor source for this set is a man under 40 in good health and CMV-seronegative.

The chain has TRBV5-1 and TRBJ1-2, with 9 bases matching TRBD1. V gave up 0 bases and J gave up 10 bases; unmatched junction bases: 13. The length of the CDR3 is 16 residues. Germline lookup yields CDR1 SGHRS and CDR2 YFSETQ. In nucleotides, the CDR3 is TGCGCCAGCAGCTTGGTCTTAGGCGGACAGGGGCGAATCTACACCTTC. It encodes CASSLVLGGQGRIYTF.

The chain couples TRBV28 to TRBJ2-5; 8 nucleotides line up with TRBD1. V lost 2 bases and J lost 1; bases outside the gene matches: 6. The CDR3 covers 16 residues. From germline, CDR1 is MDHEN and CDR2 SYDVKM. Written as DNA, the CDR3 is TGTGCCAGCAGTTTAGGGCAGGGGGCGGGCCAAGAGACCCAGTACTTC. Protein: CASSLGQGAGQETQYF.

J is TRBJ2-2 and V is TRBV2; D not resolved. V lost 5 bases and J lost 3, with 7 bases in between. This CDR3 is built from 13 residues. Germline V CDR1 and CDR2: SNHLY, FYNNEI. In DNA, the CDR3 is TGTGCCAGCAGTAACACCCACACCGGGGAGCTGTTTTTT. It is translated as CASSNTHTGELFF.

The J gene is TRBJ1-1, the V gene TRBV4-1; D gene unclear. CDR1 and CDR2 from the germline V gene are MGHRA and YSYEKL. The CDR3 runs 14 residues. Trimming took off 0 bases at V and 3 bases at J, with 8 bases between the two ends. The CDR3 region has the DNA TGCGCCAGCAGCCAAGAAAGGAGGGACACTGAAGCTTTCTTT. This gives the protein CASSQERRDTEAFF.

This clone was seen just once. In nucleotides, the CDR3 is TGCAGCGTTGAAACGGGGGGAGCCTACGAGCAGTACTTC. This sequence encodes CSVETGGAYEQYF. This rearrangement joins TRBV29-1 to TRBJ2-7, with TRBD2 matching 7 bases. V was clipped by 2 bases and J by 2 bases; unmatched bases: 3. CDR1 is SQVTM, CDR2 ANQGSEA, per germline. The CDR3 runs 13 residues.

CDR3 in DNA: TGCGCCAGCGCAACAGAAACCTTAACCGGGGAGCTGTTTTTT. Protein: CASATETLTGELFF. The chain has TRBV5-1 and TRBJ2-2; no clear D gene. Germline assignment: CDR1 SGHRS and CDR2 YFSETQ. CDR3 length: 14 amino acids. V lost 7 bases, J lost 5 bases, and 15 bases lay in between.

The chain links TRBV9 to TRBJ2-1, with 12 bases identical to TRBD2. The germline V gene has CDR1 SGDLS and CDR2 YYNGEE. This CDR3 spans 18 amino acids. V gave up 4 bases and J gave up 8 bases; unmatched junction bases: 16. The CDR3 loop is CASSPGGLAGGPYYEQFF. The CDR3 region has the DNA TGTGCCAGCAGCCCAGGGGGCCTAGCGGGAGGGCCGTATTATGAGCAGTTCTTC.

Here the CDR3 DNA reads TGTGCCAGCGGCGGGGACCCGAGGAAGTACTTC. This translates into CASGGDPRKYF. The chain combines TRBV28 with TRBJ2-7; tentatively, D is TRBD2 (6 bases). V was trimmed by 8 bases and J by 11 bases, leaving 16 bases between them. Looked up from germline, CDR1 is MDHEN and CDR2 is SYDVKM. There are 11 residues in the CDR3.

V gene TRBV9 combines with J gene TRBJ1-3; possibly TRBD1 for D (5 bases). V lost 3 bases to trimming and J lost 0 bases, with 13 bases between them. Germline V gene sequence: CDR1 SGDLS, CDR2 YYNGEE. CDR3 length: 16 amino acids. For the CDR3, the DNA is TGTGCCAGCAGCGCCTCAAAGACAGTCTCTGGAAACACCATATATTTT. Translation: CASSASKTVSGNTIYF.

This clone has only one observation. V is TRBV11-3 and J is TRBJ2-7; 7 bases map to TRBD2. This CDR3 comprises 13 residues. Germline V lookup: CDR1 SGHNT, CDR2 YENEEA. V trimming: 8 bases; J trimming: 3 bases; junction bases outside the gene matches: 7. The CDR3 DNA sequence: TGTGCCAGCTCACGGGGAGGGATCTACGAGCAGTACTTC. This sequence encodes CASSRGGIYEQYF.

CDR3 sequence (DNA): TGTGCCAGCAGCCCGTTTGGCGGGGGGATCTCCTACGAGCAGTACTTC. Its protein is CASSPFGGGISYEQYF. The V gene is TRBV5-4, the J gene TRBJ2-7, with 8 bases aligning to TRBD2. This CDR3 spans 16 amino acids. Germline assignment: CDR1 SGHNT and CDR2 YYREEE (reference sequence). V lost 4 bases to trimming and J lost 0 bases; unmatched junction nucleotides: 9.

The rearrangement links TRBV5-5 to TRBJ2-7; D perhaps matches TRBD1 (6 bases). Looked up from germline, CDR1 is SGHKS and CDR2 is YYEKEE (reference sequence). The CDR3 runs 11 residues. Trimming pared 2 bases from V and 6 bases from J, leaving 6 bases between. CDR3 loop: CASSLGGEQYF. The CDR3 coding sequence is TGTGCCAGCAGCTTAGGGGGCGAGCAGTACTTC. Full variable domain (outside the CDR3, taken from reference TRBV5-5 and TRBJ2-7): DAGVTQSPTHLIKTRGQQVTLRCSPISGHKSVSWYQQVLGQGPQFIFQYYEKEERGRGNFPDRFSARQFPNYSSELNVNALLLGDSALYLCASSLGGEQYFGPGTRLTVT.

The chain combines TRBV5-1 with TRBJ2-7; D is possibly TRBD2 (5 bases). The ends were cut back, 0 bases at V and 3 bases at J, with 10 bases in the middle. Germline V CDR1 and CDR2: SGHRS, YFSETQ. This CDR3 spans 14 amino acids. The CDR3 nucleotides are TGCGCCAGCAGCTTGGTAAGCGGAAACTACGAGCAGTACTTC. It translates to CASSLVSGNYEQYF.

V and J are TRBV25-1 and TRBJ2-1; TRBD2 matches at 10 bases. Germline V gene sequence: CDR1 MGHDK, CDR2 SYGVNS. This CDR3 has 13 residues. Losses at the gene ends were 4 bases for V and 6 bases for J; bases not matched to a gene: 0. CDR3 loop: CASSVAGGNEQFF. CDR3 DNA sequence: TGTGCCAGCAGTGTAGCGGGAGGCAATGAGCAGTTCTTC.